This T cell receptor beta chain stems from a study of blood T cell repertoires in COVID-19. Germline assignment: CDR1 WSHSY and CDR2 SAAADI. Trimming removed 5 bases from V and 2 bases from J; junction bases left unmatched: 6. The CDR3 is 15 residues long. Clones were read by immunoSEQ multiplex PCR, and TCRdb kept only the in-frame ones, dropping some. The table records approximately 120,000 clones, about 70% of them present only once. In this sample, this clone turned up a few times. The rearrangement uses TRBV10-2 and TRBJ1-3; 7 bases fit TRBD1. The sequencing sample was made of peripheral blood. This receptor was obtained from a woman in her 70s with acute or convalescent COVID-19. The CDR3, as DNA: TGCGCCAGCAGTTACCAGGGGGGACCTGGAAACACCATATATTTT. This translates into CASSYQGGPGNTIYF.